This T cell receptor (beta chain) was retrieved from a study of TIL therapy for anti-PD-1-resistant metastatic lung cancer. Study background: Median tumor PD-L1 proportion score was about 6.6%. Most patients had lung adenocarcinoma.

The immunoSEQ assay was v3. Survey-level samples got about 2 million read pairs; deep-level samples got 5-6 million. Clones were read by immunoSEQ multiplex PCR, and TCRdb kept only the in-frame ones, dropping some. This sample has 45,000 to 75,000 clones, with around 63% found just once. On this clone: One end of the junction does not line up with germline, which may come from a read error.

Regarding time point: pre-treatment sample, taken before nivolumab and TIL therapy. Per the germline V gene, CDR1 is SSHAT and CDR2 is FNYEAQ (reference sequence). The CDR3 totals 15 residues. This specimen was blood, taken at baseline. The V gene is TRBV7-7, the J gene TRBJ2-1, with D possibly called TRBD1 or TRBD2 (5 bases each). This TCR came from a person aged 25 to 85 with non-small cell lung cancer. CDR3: CASSKSWGSFDEQFF. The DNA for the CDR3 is TGTGCTAGCAGCAAGTCATGGGGGAGCTTCGATGAGCAGTTCTTC.